These 27 T cell receptor beta chains came from one sample sequenced in a study of neurological immune-mediated disorders. TCRdb redid the calling of the 5' RACE reads with MiXCR, one entry per CDR3 protein. The sample holds tens of thousands of distinct CDR3 sequences; about a quarter are singletons and the top ten take 20% to 25%. Input material: PBMCs. These receptors were collected from a woman in her 70s in good health.

This clonotype has ten or more counts. J is TRBJ2-1 and V is TRBV28; TRBD2 aligns across 7 bases. The CDR3 spans 12 residues. The V gene end was trimmed by 2 bases and the J gene end by 10 bases; junction bases not matched to a gene: 2. In germline, CDR1 is MDHEN, CDR2 SYDVKM. The CDR3 sequence is CASSLELAEQFF. In DNA, the CDR3 is TGTGCCAGCAGTTTAGAACTAGCGGAGCAGTTCTTC.

This chain links TRBV20-1 with TRBJ2-1; 10 bases map to TRBD2. The CDR3 contains 14 residues. The V and J ends lost 3 bases and 4 bases, in that order; junction bases with no gene match: 3. Germline lookup yields CDR1 DFQATT and CDR2 SNEGSKA (reference sequence). CDR3 coding DNA: TGCAGTGCTAGCACTAGCGGGGATTACAATGAGCAGTTCTTC. Protein product: CSASTSGDYNEQFF.

This clonotype came up a few times. The chain uses TRBV7-3 and TRBJ2-2; D not resolved. The CDR3 loop spans 15 amino acids. Trimming stripped 1 base from V and 4 bases from J, with 10 bases between. From germline, CDR1 is SGHTA and CDR2 FQGTGA. CDR3 amino acids: CASSLSLGTTGELFF. The CDR3, as DNA: TGTGCCAGCAGCTTAAGCCTGGGAACCACCGGGGAGCTGTTTTTT. Full variable domain (rest looked up from reference TRBV7-3 and TRBJ2-2): GAGVSQTPSNKVTEKGKYVELRCDPISGHTALYWYRQSLGQGPEFLIYFQGTGAADDSGLPNDRFFAVRPEGSVSTLKIQRTERGDSAVYLCASSLSLGTTGELFFGEGSRLTVL.

In this sample, this clonotype turned up many times. The gene calls are TRBV5-1 and TRBJ2-7; 13 positions agree with TRBD2. Germline V gene data show CDR1 as SGHRS and CDR2 as YFSETQ. V shed 4 bases, J shed 5 bases, and the junction held 6 bases outside the gene matches. The CDR3 loop spans 15 amino acids. CDR3 sequence: CASSPGLAGAHEQYF. DNA of the CDR3: TGCGCCAGCAGCCCTGGACTAGCGGGAGCCCACGAGCAGTACTTC.

This clonotype came up many times. The J gene is TRBJ2-3, the V gene TRBV7-3; TRBD2 matches at 8 bases. CDR1 and CDR2 (germline): SGHTA, FQGTGA. V dropped 5 bases and J dropped 2; count of bases not matched to a gene: 9. This CDR3 is built from 16 residues. The DNA of the CDR3 is TGTGCCAGCAGCCCACGGGGGGGGCTTTACACAGATACGCAGTATTTT. Residues: CASSPRGGLYTDTQYF.

The chain carries TRBV7-9 and TRBJ1-1; D may be TRBD1 (6 bases). The CDR3 covers 16 residues. Germline assignment: CDR1 SEHNR and CDR2 FQNEAQ (reference sequence). The V end was cut by 5 bases, the J end by 4 bases, with 20 bases between. The DNA of the CDR3 is TGTGCCAGCAGCAGAAGGGGGGGCCCCGGTGGCACTGAAGCTTTCTTT. Protein sequence: CASSRRGGPGGTEAFF.

This clonotype appeared many times. The chain employs TRBV20-1 and TRBJ1-2; D remains unclear. The CDR3 has 12 residues. Germline CDR1 reads DFQATT; CDR2 reads SNEGSKA (reference sequence). Trimming removed 5 bases from V and 1 base from J, with 8 bases in between. CDR3 nucleotides: TGCAGTGCTCGCGAGGGTAACTATGGCTACACCTTC. It is translated as CSAREGNYGYTF.

This chain links TRBV28 with TRBJ1-1; 7 nucleotides agree with TRBD1. The CDR3 length is 15 residues. Germline loops: CDR1 MDHEN, CDR2 SYDVKM. V shed 5 bases and J 1 base; nucleotides not matched to a gene: 7. CDR3 DNA sequence: TGTGCCAGCAGTCACTACAGGGGTCGGAACACTGAAGCTTTCTTT. Its protein is CASSHYRGRNTEAFF.

This clonotype appeared many times. The rearrangement uses TRBV7-2 and TRBJ1-4; D is unresolved. Between the trimmed V and J ends, which lost 7 bases and 5 bases, there was a span of 14 bases. The CDR3 sequence is 14 residues long. Germline lookup yields CDR1 SGHTA and CDR2 FQGNSA. CDR3 region: CASNLQGTNEKLFF. The CDR3, as DNA: TGTGCCAGCAACCTCCAAGGCACGAATGAAAAACTGTTTTTT.

This chain links TRBV20-1 with TRBJ1-5, with TRBD1 matching over 7 bases. Germline V gene sequence: CDR1 DFQATT, CDR2 SNEGSKA (reference sequence). The V gene end was trimmed by 7 bases and the J gene end by 5 bases; junction bases not matched to a gene: 11. CDR3 length: 14 residues. As DNA, the CDR3 is TGCAGTGTGAGTAAGACAGGGAGGTATCAGCCCCAGCATTTT. Its translation is CSVSKTGRYQPQHF.

There are many counts of this clonotype. This sequence joins TRBV28 and TRBJ1-4; D gene ambiguous. The germline V gene encodes CDR1 MDHEN and CDR2 SYDVKM. The germline V and J ends were trimmed by 2 bases and 7 bases, with 8 bases remaining between them. CDR3 length: 13 amino acids. The CDR3 reads CASSLPPFEKLFF. In DNA form, the CDR3 reads TGTGCCAGCAGTTTACCTCCTTTTGAAAAACTGTTTTTT.

Ten or more counts support this clonotype. The chain employs TRBV20-1 and TRBJ2-2; 7 bases align to TRBD1. Germline values: CDR1 DFQATT, CDR2 SNEGSKA (reference sequence). The CDR3 is 13 residues long. V lost 5 bases and J lost 2; bases outside the gene matches: 2. CDR3 in amino acids: CSAPGGNTGELFF. The CDR3 bases are TGCAGTGCTCCAGGGGGTAACACCGGGGAGCTGTTTTTT.

This clonotype was seen at least ten times. The rearrangement links TRBV5-1 to TRBJ2-7; 10 bases map to TRBD2. Germline values: CDR1 SGHRS, CDR2 YFSETQ. The CDR3 has 16 residues. J was trimmed by 5 bases and V by 0 bases; bases with no gene match: 8. As DNA, the CDR3 is TGCGCCAGCAGCTTGGGCTCTAGCGGGGGACCGGACGAGCAGTACTTC. As protein: CASSLGSSGGPDEQYF.

The gene calls are TRBV7-8 and TRBJ2-1, with no clear D. Per the germline V gene, CDR1 is SGHVS and CDR2 is FQNEAQ. Trimming stripped 6 bases from V and 13 bases from J, with 25 bases between. The CDR3 runs 15 residues. CDR3 DNA: TGTGCCAGCAGTCCTTTGGGCTCCGCCCGGAATTATCAGTTCTTC. This encodes CASSPLGSARNYQFF.

This clonotype was detected ten times or more. V and J are TRBV20-1 and TRBJ1-4; no clear D gene. V lost 3 bases and J 1 base, leaving 6 bases between the germline ends. CDR1 and CDR2 (germline): DFQATT, SNEGSKA (reference sequence). This CDR3 is built from 13 residues. The chain's CDR3 is CSASRGTNEKLFF. The CDR3 DNA reads as TGCAGTGCTAGTCGGGGAACTAATGAAAAACTGTTTTTT.

This clonotype was detected ten times or more. V is TRBV4-1 and J is TRBJ1-6; the D gene is possibly TRBD1 (5 bases). CDR1 and CDR2 (germline): MGHRA, YSYEKL. Trimming pared 3 bases from V and 14 bases from J, leaving 14 bases between. CDR3 size: 13 residues. In DNA, the CDR3 is TGCGCCAGCAGCCAGCTGGGGGAGGGCACCCTCCACTTT. This translates into CASSQLGEGTLHF.

V is TRBV7-4 and J is TRBJ2-1, with D tentatively TRBD2 (5 bases). Germline CDR1 reads SGHVT; CDR2 reads SQSDAQ. The CDR3 contains 16 residues. The ends were cut back, 5 bases at V and 6 bases at J, with 20 bases in the middle. The CDR3 DNA reads as TGTGCCAGCAGCAAAAACCGGCGGGTCTTTATCAATGAGCAGTTCTTC. Translating gives CASSKNRRVFINEQFF.

By frequency in the sample, this clonotype is large. V is TRBV5-6 and J is TRBJ2-7; unclear D gene. The CDR3 contains 12 residues. In germline, CDR1 is SGHDT, CDR2 YYEEEE. Trimming took off 0 bases at V and 10 bases at J, with 11 bases between the two ends. The CDR3 here is CASSLEIGSQYF. CDR3 DNA sequence: TGTGCCAGCAGCTTGGAAATAGGTAGTCAGTACTTC.

In this sample, this clonotype turned up many times. The rearrangement uses TRBV5-1 and TRBJ2-3, with 9 bases fitting TRBD1. The CDR3 consists of 13 residues. Germline loops: CDR1 SGHRS, CDR2 YFSETQ. The V segment lost 3 bases and the J segment 6 bases; nucleotides outside the gene matches: 2. CDR3 nucleotides: TGCGCCAGCAGCTCCGACAGGGGGGATACGCAGTATTTT. The encoded protein is CASSSDRGDTQYF.

This clonotype was seen ten or more times. The J gene is TRBJ1-1, the V gene TRBV6-4, with D unresolved. The germline V gene encodes CDR1 MRHNA and CDR2 SNTAGT. CDR3 length: 12 amino acids. V was trimmed by 6 bases and J by 7 bases, leaving 12 bases between them. CDR3 region: CASRPTGVEAFF. The CDR3 coding sequence is TGTGCCAGCAGGCCTACCGGGGTTGAAGCTTTCTTT.

This clonotype was recorded many times. The chain combines TRBV5-1 with TRBJ1-1, with unresolved D. The CDR3 spans 15 residues. Per the germline V gene, CDR1 is SGHRS and CDR2 is YFSETQ. V was cut by 4 bases and J by 0 bases, with 13 bases left in between. The DNA of the CDR3 is TGCGCCAGCAGCGAGGTATTCTCTATGAACACTGAAGCTTTCTTT. This encodes CASSEVFSMNTEAFF.

In its sample, this clonotype was seen many times. V is TRBV12-3 or TRBV12-4 and J is TRBJ2-1; D is possibly TRBD1 (5 bases). This CDR3 comprises 14 residues. V was shortened by 8 bases and J by 4 bases, with 15 bases between the two germline ends. CDR3: CASSPTGIYNEQFF. DNA of the CDR3: TGTGCCAGCTCGCCTACAGGCATTTACAATGAGCAGTTCTTC.

This clonotype was detected many times. The chain recombines TRBV2 with TRBJ2-1; D tentatively reads TRBD1 or TRBD2 (6 bases each). V lost 2 bases and J 4 bases, leaving 12 bases between the germline ends. CDR1 and CDR2 (germline): SNHLY, FYNNEI. The CDR3 has 15 residues. The CDR3 bases are TGTGCCAGCAGTGAACCGCTAGGGGGGTACAATGAGCAGTTCTTC. It translates to CASSEPLGGYNEQFF.

This clonotype was counted many times. This chain links TRBV5-6 with TRBJ2-1; D might be TRBD2 (5 bases). The V and J ends lost 0 bases and 4 bases respectively, with 11 bases between them. Germline-derived CDR1 and CDR2 are SGHDT and YYEEEE. There are 15 residues in the CDR3. The CDR3, as DNA: TGTGCCAGCAGCTTGGGCGGGTCTGGTTACAATGAGCAGTTCTTC. It is translated as CASSLGGSGYNEQFF. Full variable domain (rest looked up from reference TRBV5-6 and TRBJ2-1): DAGVTQSPTHLIKTRGQQVTLRCSPKSGHDTVSWYQQALGQGPQFIFQYYEEEERQRGNFPDRFSGHQFPNYSSELNVNALLLGDSALYLCASSLGGSGYNEQFFGPGTRLTVL.

This clonotype was recorded only once. A much larger clone is a single base away; this may be a read error. CDR3 bases: TGTGCCAGCTCACCGGCACAGGGGGATTCACCCCTCCACTTT. Translating it yields CASSPAQGDSPLHF. V usage is TRBV7-2 and J usage is TRBJ1-6; 8 positions agree with TRBD1. Germline V gene sequence: CDR1 SGHTA, CDR2 FQGNSA. The CDR3 is made up of 14 amino acids. V trimming: 8 bases; J trimming: 8 bases; junction bases outside the gene matches: 8.

This clonotype occurred many times. The chain carries TRBV5-1 and TRBJ2-1; 11 bases fit TRBD2. V trimming: 4 bases; J trimming: 3 bases; junction bases outside the gene matches: 3. From germline, CDR1 is SGHRS and CDR2 YFSETQ. This CDR3 is built from 15 residues. The CDR3 is CASSRLAGSYNEQFF. CDR3 DNA: TGCGCCAGCAGCAGACTAGCGGGAAGCTACAATGAGCAGTTCTTC.

The chain couples TRBV2 to TRBJ2-1, with 13 nucleotides matching TRBD2. Germline loops: CDR1 SNHLY, CDR2 FYNNEI. V lost 5 bases and J lost 0; bases outside the gene matches: 7. The CDR3 is made up of 18 amino acids. CDR3 in DNA: TGTGCCAGCAGTCAGACTAGCGGGGGGCCTATCTCCTACAATGAGCAGTTCTTC. This translates into CASSQTSGGPISYNEQFF.